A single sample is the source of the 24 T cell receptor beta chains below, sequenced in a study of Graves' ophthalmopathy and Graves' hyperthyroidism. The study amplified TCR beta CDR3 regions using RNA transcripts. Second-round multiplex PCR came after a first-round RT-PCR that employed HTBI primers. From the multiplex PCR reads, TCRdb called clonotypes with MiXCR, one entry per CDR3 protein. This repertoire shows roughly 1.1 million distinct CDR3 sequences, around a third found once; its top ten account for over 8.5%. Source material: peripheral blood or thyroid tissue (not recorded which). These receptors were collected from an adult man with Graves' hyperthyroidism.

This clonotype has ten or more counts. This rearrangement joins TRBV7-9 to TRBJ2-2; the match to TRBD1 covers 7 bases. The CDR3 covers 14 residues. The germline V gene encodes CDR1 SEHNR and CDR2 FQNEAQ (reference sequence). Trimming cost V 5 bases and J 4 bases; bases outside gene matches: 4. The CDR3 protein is CASSGDSGTGELFF. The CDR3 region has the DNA TGTGCCAGCAGCGGGGACAGTGGCACCGGGGAGCTGTTTTTT.

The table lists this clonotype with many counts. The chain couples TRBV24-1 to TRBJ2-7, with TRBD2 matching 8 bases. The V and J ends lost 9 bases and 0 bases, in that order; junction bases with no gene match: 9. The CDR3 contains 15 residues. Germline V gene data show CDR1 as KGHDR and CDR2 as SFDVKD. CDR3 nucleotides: TGTGCCACCCAAAATCGGGGGGGGAGCTCCTACGAGCAGTACTTC. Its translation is CATQNRGGSSYEQYF.

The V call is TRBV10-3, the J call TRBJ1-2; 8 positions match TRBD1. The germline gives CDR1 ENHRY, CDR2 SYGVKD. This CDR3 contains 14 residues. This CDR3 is CARDPDRVLSGYTF. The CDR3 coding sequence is TGTGCTAGAGACCCGGACAGGGTGCTGAGTGGCTACACCTTC.

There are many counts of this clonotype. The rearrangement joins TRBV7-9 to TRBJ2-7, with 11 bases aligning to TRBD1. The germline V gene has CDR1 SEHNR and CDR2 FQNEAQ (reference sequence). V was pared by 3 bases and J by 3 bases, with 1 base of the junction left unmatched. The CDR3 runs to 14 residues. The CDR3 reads CASSFGTGGYEQYF. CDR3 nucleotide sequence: TGTGCCAGCAGCTTCGGGACAGGGGGCTACGAGCAGTACTTC. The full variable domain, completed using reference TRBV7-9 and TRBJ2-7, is DTGVSQNPRHKITKRGQNVTFRCDPISEHNRLYWYRQTLGQGPEFLTYFQNEAQLEKSRLLSDRFSAERPKGSFSTLEIQRTEQGDSAMYLCASSFGTGGYEQYFGPGTRLTVT.

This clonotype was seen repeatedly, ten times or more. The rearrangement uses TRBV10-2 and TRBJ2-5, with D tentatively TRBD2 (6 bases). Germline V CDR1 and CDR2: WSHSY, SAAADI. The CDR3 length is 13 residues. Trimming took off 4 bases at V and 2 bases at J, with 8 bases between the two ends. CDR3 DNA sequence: TGCGCCAGCAGTGCGGGGGAGCAAGAGACCCAGTACTTC. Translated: CASSAGEQETQYF.

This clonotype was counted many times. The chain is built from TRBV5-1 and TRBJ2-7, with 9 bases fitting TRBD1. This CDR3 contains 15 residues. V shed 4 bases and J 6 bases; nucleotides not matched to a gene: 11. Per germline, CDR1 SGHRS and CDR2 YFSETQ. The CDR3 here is CASSAGTGINGEQYF. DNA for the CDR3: TGCGCCAGCAGCGCCGGGACAGGGATAAATGGCGAGCAGTACTTC.

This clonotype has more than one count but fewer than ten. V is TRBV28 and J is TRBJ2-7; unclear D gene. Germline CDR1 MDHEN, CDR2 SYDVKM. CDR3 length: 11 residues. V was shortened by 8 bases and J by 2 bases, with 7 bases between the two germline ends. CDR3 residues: CASGITYEQYF. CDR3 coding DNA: TGTGCCAGCGGAATCACCTACGAGCAGTACTTC.

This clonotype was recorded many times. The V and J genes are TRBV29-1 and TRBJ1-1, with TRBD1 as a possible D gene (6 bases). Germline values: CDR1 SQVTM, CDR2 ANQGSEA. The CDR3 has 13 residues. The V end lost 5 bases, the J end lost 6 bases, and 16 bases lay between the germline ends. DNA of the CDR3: TGCAGCGTTATATCGGGACACCAAGCTGAAGCTTTCTTT. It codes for CSVISGHQAEAFF.

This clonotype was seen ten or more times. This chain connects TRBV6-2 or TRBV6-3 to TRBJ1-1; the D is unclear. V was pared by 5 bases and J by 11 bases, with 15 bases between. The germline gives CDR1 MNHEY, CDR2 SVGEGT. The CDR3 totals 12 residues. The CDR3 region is CASSTEDRLAFF. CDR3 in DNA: TGTGCCAGCAGTACTGAGGACCGACTGGCTTTCTTT.

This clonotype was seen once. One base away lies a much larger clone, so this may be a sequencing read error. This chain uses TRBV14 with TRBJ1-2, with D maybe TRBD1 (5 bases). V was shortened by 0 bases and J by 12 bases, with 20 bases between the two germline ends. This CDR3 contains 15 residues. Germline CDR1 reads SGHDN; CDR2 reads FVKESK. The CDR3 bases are TGTGCCAGCAGCCAAGAAACTTTAGGGGTTCTCGGCCACACCTTC. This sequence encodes CASSQETLGVLGHTF.

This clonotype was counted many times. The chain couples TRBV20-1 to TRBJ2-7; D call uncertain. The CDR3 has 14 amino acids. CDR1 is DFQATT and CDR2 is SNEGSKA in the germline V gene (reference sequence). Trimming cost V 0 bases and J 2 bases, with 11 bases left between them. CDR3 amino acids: CSARDVVQPYEQYF. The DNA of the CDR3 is TGCAGTGCTAGAGATGTTGTACAGCCCTACGAGCAGTACTTC.

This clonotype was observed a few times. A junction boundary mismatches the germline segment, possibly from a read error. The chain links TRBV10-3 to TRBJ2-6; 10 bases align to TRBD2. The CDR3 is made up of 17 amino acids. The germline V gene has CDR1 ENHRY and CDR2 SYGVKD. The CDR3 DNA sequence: TGTGCCAGCAGTTACATGAGCGGGAGGGCTGGGGCCAACGTCCTGACTTTC. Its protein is CASSYMSGRAGANVLTF.

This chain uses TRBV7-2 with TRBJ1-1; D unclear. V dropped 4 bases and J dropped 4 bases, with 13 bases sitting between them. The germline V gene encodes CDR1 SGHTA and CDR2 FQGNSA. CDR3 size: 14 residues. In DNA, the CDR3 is TGTGCCAGCAGCTCGACGAGGGCGGGCACTGAAGCTTTCTTT. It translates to CASSSTRAGTEAFF.

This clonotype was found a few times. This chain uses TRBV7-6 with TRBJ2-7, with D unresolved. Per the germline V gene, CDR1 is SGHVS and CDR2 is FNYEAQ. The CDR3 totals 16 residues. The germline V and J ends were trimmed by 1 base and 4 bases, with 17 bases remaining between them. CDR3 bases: TGTGCCAGCAGCTTAGTATTGGCAGGAGAAGGGTACGAGCAGTACTTC. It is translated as CASSLVLAGEGYEQYF.

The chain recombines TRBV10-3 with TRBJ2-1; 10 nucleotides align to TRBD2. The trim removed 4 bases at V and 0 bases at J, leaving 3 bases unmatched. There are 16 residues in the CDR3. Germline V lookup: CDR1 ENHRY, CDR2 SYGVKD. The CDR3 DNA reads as TGTGCCATCAGTGGGGCTAGCGGGAGCTCCTACAATGAGCAGTTCTTC. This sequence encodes CAISGASGSSYNEQFF.

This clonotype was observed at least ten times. DNA for the CDR3: TGTGCCAGCAGCTCGAAGGGCACCGGGGAGCTGTTTTTT. This gives the protein CASSSKGTGELFF. The genes are TRBV11-2 and TRBJ2-2; D gene ambiguous. The V and J ends lost 4 bases and 4 bases respectively, with 7 bases between them. Germline V gene sequence: CDR1 SGHAT, CDR2 FQNNGV. The CDR3 consists of 13 residues. The full variable domain, in which reference TRBV11-2 and TRBJ2-2 provide the parts outside the CDR3, is EAGVAQSPRYKIIEKRQSVAFWCNPISGHATLYWYQQILGQGPKLLIQFQNNGVVDDSQLPKDRFSAERLKGVDSTLKIQPAKLEDSAVYLCASSSKGTGELFFGEGSRLTVL.

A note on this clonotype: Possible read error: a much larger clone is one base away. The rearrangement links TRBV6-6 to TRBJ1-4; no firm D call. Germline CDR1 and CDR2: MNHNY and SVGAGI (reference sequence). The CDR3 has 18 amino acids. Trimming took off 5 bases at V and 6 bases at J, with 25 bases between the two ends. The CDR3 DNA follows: TGTGCCAGCAGTCACCAACGTTGGTTCGGGCTTGGAGATGAAAAACTGTTTTTT. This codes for CASSHQRWFGLGDEKLFF.

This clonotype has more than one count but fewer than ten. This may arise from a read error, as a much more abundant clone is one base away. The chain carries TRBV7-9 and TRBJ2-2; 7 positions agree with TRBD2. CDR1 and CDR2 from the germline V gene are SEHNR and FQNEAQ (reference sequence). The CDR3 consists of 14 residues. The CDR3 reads CASSIAGFTGELFF. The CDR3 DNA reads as TGTGCCAGCAGCATAGCGGGCTTCACCGGGGAGCTGTTTTTT.

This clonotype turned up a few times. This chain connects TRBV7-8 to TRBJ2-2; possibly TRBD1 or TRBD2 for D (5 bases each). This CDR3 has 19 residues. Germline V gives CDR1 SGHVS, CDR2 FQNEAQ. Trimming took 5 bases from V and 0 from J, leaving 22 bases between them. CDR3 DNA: TGTGCCAGCAGCGACCCCCCGGGACGGGGTTACGCGAACACCGGGGAGCTGTTTTTT. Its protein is CASSDPPGRGYANTGELFF. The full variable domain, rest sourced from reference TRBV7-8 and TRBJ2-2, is GAGVSQSPRYKVAKRGQDVALRCDPISGHVSLFWYQQALGQGPEFLTYFQNEAQLDKSGLPSDRFFAERPEGSVSTLKIQRTQQEDSAVYLCASSDPPGRGYANTGELFFGEGSRLTVL.

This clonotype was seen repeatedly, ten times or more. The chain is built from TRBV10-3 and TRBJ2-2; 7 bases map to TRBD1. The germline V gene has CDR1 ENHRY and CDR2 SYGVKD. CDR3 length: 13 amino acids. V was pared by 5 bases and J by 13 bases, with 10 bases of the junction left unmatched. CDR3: CAISPRDSQVLFF. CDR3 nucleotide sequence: TGTGCCATCAGTCCCCGGGACAGCCAGGTGCTGTTTTTT.

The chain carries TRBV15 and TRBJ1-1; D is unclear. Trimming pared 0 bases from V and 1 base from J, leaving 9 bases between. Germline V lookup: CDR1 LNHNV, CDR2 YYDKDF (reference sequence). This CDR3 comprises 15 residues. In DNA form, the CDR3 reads TGTGCCACCAGCAGAGATGGGCGAGGGAACACTGAAGCTTTCTTT. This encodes CATSRDGRGNTEAFF.

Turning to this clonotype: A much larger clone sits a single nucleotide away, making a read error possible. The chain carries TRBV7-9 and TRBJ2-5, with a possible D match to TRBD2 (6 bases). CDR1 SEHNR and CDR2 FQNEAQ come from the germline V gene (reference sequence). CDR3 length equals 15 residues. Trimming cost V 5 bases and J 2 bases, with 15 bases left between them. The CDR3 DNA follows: TGTGCCAGCAGCCGCGGCGGGGTGCAGCAAGAGACCCAGTACTTC. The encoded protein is CASSRGGVQQETQYF. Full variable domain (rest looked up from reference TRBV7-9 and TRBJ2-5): DTGVSQNPRHKITKRGQNVTFRCDPISEHNRLYWYRQTLGQGPEFLTYFQNEAQLEKSRLLSDRFSAERPKGSFSTLEIQRTEQGDSAMYLCASSRGGVQQETQYFGPGTRLLVL.

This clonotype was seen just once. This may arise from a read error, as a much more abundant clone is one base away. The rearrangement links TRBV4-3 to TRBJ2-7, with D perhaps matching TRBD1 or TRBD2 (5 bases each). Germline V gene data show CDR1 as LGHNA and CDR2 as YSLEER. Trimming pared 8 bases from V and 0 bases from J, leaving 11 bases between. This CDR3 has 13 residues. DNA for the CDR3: TGCGCCAGCCCCCGGGACGGCTCCTACGAGCAGTACTTC. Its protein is CASPRDGSYEQYF.

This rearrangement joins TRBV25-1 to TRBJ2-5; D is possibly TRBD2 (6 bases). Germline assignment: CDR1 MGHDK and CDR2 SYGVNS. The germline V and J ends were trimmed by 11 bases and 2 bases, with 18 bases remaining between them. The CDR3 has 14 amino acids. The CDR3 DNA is TGTGCCTGGAGTCAAGGAGGGAGACAAGAGACCCAGTACTTC. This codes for CAWSQGGRQETQYF.